Below are 18 T cell receptor beta chains sequenced from a single sample in a study of blood T cell repertoires in COVID-19. Sequencing was performed with immunoSEQ multiplex PCR; in TCRdb, only in-frame clones are kept and a portion is missing. This sample yields approximately 100,000 clones, of which roughly nine tenths are seen a single time; 32% belongs to the top ten. Sequencing was done on a sample of peripheral blood. These receptors all come from a woman aged 80 or over with acute or convalescent COVID-19.

V is TRBV20-1 and J is TRBJ2-1; 12 positions agree with TRBD2. J gave up 7 bases and V 3 bases, and 16 bases lay outside the gene matches. Germline CDR1 reads DFQATT; CDR2 reads SNEGSKA (reference sequence). CDR3 size: 18 residues. The CDR3 spells CSASPAITSGGTQNEQFF. As DNA, the CDR3 is TGCAGTGCTAGTCCAGCAATAACTAGCGGGGGGACACAGAATGAGCAGTTCTTC.

The rearrangement uses TRBV7-2 and TRBJ1-1, with a tentative D call TRBD1 (6 bases). The CDR3 is 14 amino acids. Germline V gene lookup returns CDR1 SGHTA and CDR2 FQGNSA. Deletions cut 7 bases from V and 2 bases from J, with 14 bases between. The CDR3 DNA reads TGTGCCAGCACTCCGGGGACAACAAACACTGAAGCTTTCTTT. Amino acids: CASTPGTTNTEAFF.

The chain employs TRBV29-1 and TRBJ1-4; 9 nucleotides match TRBD1. Losses at the gene ends were 6 bases for V and 8 bases for J; bases not matched to a gene: 4. Germline CDR1 is SQVTM and CDR2 is ANQGSEA. This CDR3 region has 12 residues. The CDR3 sequence: CSVTGQGEKLFF. DNA of the CDR3: TGCAGCGTAACGGGACAGGGCGAAAAACTGTTTTTT. The full variable domain, rest sourced from reference TRBV29-1 and TRBJ1-4, is SAVISQKPSRDICQRGTSLTIQCQVDSQVTMMFWYRQQPGQSLTLIATANQGSEATYESGFVIDKFPISRPNLTFSTLTVSNMSPEDSSIYLCSVTGQGEKLFFGSGTQLSVL.

The V call is TRBV9, the J call TRBJ2-7; 15 bases are shared with TRBD2. Trimming at V came to 3 bases and at J to 0 bases, leaving 7 bases not matched to a gene. The CDR3 is 18 residues long. The germline V gene encodes CDR1 SGDLS and CDR2 YYNGEE. CDR3 residues: CASSEGLAGGLSSYEQYF. The CDR3 nucleotides are TGTGCCAGCAGCGAGGGACTAGCGGGGGGCTTGAGCTCCTACGAGCAGTACTTC. Drawing the rest from reference TRBV9 and TRBJ2-7, the complete variable domain is DSGVTQTPKHLITATGQRVTLRCSPRSGDLSVYWYQQSLDQGLQFLIQYYNGEERAKGNILERFSAQQFPDLHSELNLSSLELGDSALYFCASSEGLAGGLSSYEQYFGPGTRLTVT.

The rearrangement joins TRBV5-6 to TRBJ1-2, with 9 bases that match TRBD1. Germline trimming cut 5 bases from V and 8 bases from J; bases unmatched to any gene: 13. In germline, CDR1 is SGHDT, CDR2 YYEEEE. The CDR3 is 15 amino acids. The CDR3 spells CASRTYQRTGDGYTF. CDR3 DNA: TGTGCCAGCAGAACCTACCAGCGGACAGGGGACGGCTACACCTTC.

There are a few counts of this clone. The chain uses TRBV19 and TRBJ2-7, with TRBD1 identical over 10 bases. Germline V gene data show CDR1 as LNHDA and CDR2 as SQIVND (reference sequence). V shed 6 bases, J shed 7 bases, and the junction held 12 bases outside the gene matches. The CDR3 contains 15 residues. CDR3 amino acids: CASRVRQGAAGEQYF. In DNA, the CDR3 is TGTGCCAGTAGGGTGAGACAGGGGGCTGCAGGGGAGCAGTACTTC.

The chain employs TRBV6-6 and TRBJ1-1, with TRBD1 as a possible D gene (6 bases). Looked up from germline, CDR1 is MNHNY and CDR2 is SVGAGI (reference sequence). The CDR3 sequence is 14 residues long. Deletions cut 6 bases from V and 0 bases from J, with 11 bases between. The DNA for the CDR3 is TGTGCCAGCAGATCAGGGGAGTTGAACACTGAAGCTTTCTTT. Translated, it gives CASRSGELNTEAFF.

The chain has TRBV28 and TRBJ1-2, with a possible D match to TRBD1 (5 bases). Trimming took 2 bases from V and 7 from J, leaving 17 bases between them. CDR1 is MDHEN, CDR2 SYDVKM, per germline. The CDR3 is 15 amino acids. CDR3 loop: CASSLVPQGRLGYTF. DNA of the CDR3: TGTGCCAGCAGTTTAGTTCCGCAGGGAAGACTTGGCTACACCTTC.

The genes are TRBV30 and TRBJ2-5; 11 bases line up with TRBD2. This CDR3 has 15 amino acids. Germline trimming cut 2 bases from V and 4 bases from J; bases unmatched to any gene: 6. CDR1 and CDR2 (germline): GTSNPN, SVGIG (reference sequence). CDR3 in amino acids: CAWSKNSGGVETQYF. In DNA, the CDR3 is TGTGCCTGGAGTAAAAATAGCGGGGGGGTAGAGACCCAGTACTTC.

The chain carries TRBV30 and TRBJ2-2; 7 nucleotides line up with TRBD2. CDR3 size: 15 residues. Losses at the gene ends were 2 bases for V and 4 bases for J; bases not matched to a gene: 7. Germline assignment: CDR1 GTSNPN and CDR2 SVGIG (reference sequence). The CDR3 reads CAWSKTAGITGELFF. The DNA for the CDR3 is TGTGCCTGGAGTAAGACAGCGGGGATCACCGGGGAGCTGTTTTTT.

The chain joins TRBV4-1 to TRBJ2-5; 7 bases line up with TRBD1. Germline V gives CDR1 MGHRA, CDR2 YSYEKL. This CDR3 has 15 residues. The J segment lost 7 bases and the V segment lost 1 base, leaving 9 bases of the junction unmatched. The CDR3 sequence: CASSQGRTGLGTQYF. The CDR3 DNA reads as TGCGCCAGCAGCCAAGGGCGGACAGGTTTAGGGACCCAGTACTTC.

The CDR3 bases are TGTGCCAGCAGTTACTCTGGCAGGGAAGAGACCCAGTACTTC. It yields the protein CASSYSGREETQYF. The genes are TRBV6-6 and TRBJ2-5; D might be TRBD1 (5 bases). V was cut by 0 bases and J by 3 bases, with 8 bases left in between. Germline CDR1 reads MNHNY; CDR2 reads SVGAGI (reference sequence). The CDR3 runs to 14 residues.

The chain employs TRBV7-2 and TRBJ2-7, with D possibly TRBD2 on 6 matching bases. The CDR3 covers 14 residues. With 2 bases removed from V and 1 base from J, the gap between germline ends came to 9 bases. Germline values: CDR1 SGHTA, CDR2 FQGNSA. The CDR3 DNA is TGTGCCAGCAGCTTATTCGGGGGTTCCTACGAGCAGTACTTC. Its translation is CASSLFGGSYEQYF.

This clone showed up just once. The chain employs TRBV28 and TRBJ1-2; D is perhaps TRBD1 (6 bases). Germline values: CDR1 MDHEN, CDR2 SYDVKM. The CDR3 spans 16 residues. Trimming took off 0 bases at V and 4 bases at J, with 15 bases between the two ends. In DNA form, the CDR3 reads TGTGCCAGCAGTTTATGGCCGAGTACAGGGAGCTATGGCTACACCTTC. It translates to CASSLWPSTGSYGYTF.

This chain connects TRBV27 to TRBJ1-2; 10 bases line up with TRBD1. V was pared by 3 bases and J by 1 base, with 5 bases of the junction left unmatched. The length of the CDR3 is 16 residues. In germline, CDR1 is MNHEY, CDR2 SMNVEV (reference sequence). The CDR3 is CASSLTGGYDNYGYTF. The CDR3 DNA reads as TGTGCCAGCAGTTTGACAGGGGGCTATGATAACTATGGCTACACCTTC.

The chain uses TRBV7-2 and TRBJ1-5; TRBD1 matches at 7 bases. V shed 2 bases, J shed 7 bases, and the junction held 2 bases outside the gene matches. CDR3 length: 13 residues. Germline V gene sequence: CDR1 SGHTA, CDR2 FQGNSA. CDR3: CASSLTGDQPQHF. The CDR3 bases are TGTGCCAGCAGCTTAACAGGGGACCAGCCCCAGCATTTT.

The chain links TRBV7-8 to TRBJ2-3, with TRBD1 matching 8 bases. CDR3 length: 15 amino acids. Germline V lookup: CDR1 SGHVS, CDR2 FQNEAQ. V shed 5 bases and J 1 base; nucleotides not matched to a gene: 5. This CDR3 is CASSPWTGRTDTQYF. As DNA, the CDR3 is TGTGCCAGCAGCCCGTGGACAGGGCGCACAGATACGCAGTATTTT.

The sample holds one count of this clone. The chain employs TRBV3-1 (or the pseudogene TRBV3-2) and TRBJ2-2; weak D call: TRBD1 (5 bases). V was pared by 0 bases and J by 3 bases, with 20 bases between. Germline V gene lookup returns CDR1 LGHDT and CDR2 YNNKEL (reference sequence). The CDR3 is made up of 19 amino acids. CDR3 amino acids: CASSQEWAGPGRDTGELFF. The CDR3 coding sequence is TGTGCCAGCAGCCAAGAGTGGGCCGGGCCAGGGCGCGACACCGGGGAGCTGTTTTTT.